These 18 T cell receptor beta chains share one sample of origin, sequenced in a study of blood T cell repertoires in COVID-19. Here immunoSEQ multiplex PCR was the method, and the copy in TCRdb shows in-frame clones only, minus some. The table lists approximately 82,000 clones, roughly four fifths of them singletons. Sequencing input: peripheral blood. The receptor set was obtained from a human donor in a cohort sampled during active COVID-19.

The genes are TRBV7-9 and TRBJ1-1; D remains ambiguous. In germline, CDR1 is SEHNR, CDR2 FQNEAQ (reference sequence). V was pared by 7 bases and J by 3 bases, with 6 bases between. This CDR3 is 11 amino acids long. The CDR3: CASIQYTEAFF. The CDR3 DNA sequence: TGTGCCAGCATCCAGTACACTGAAGCTTTCTTT.

CDR3 in DNA: TGTGCCAGCAGCTTGGCTTCGTCCTCAGAGACCCAGTACTTC. Protein: CASSLASSSETQYF. The V call is TRBV5-8, the J call TRBJ2-5; D unresolved. Germline CDR1 SGHTS, CDR2 YDEGEE. The CDR3 contains 14 residues. The ends were cut back, 0 bases at V and 4 bases at J, with 10 bases in the middle.

This clone has a handful of counts. The chain employs TRBV6-5 and TRBJ1-2, with 7 nucleotides matching TRBD1. The germline gives CDR1 MNHEY, CDR2 SVGAGI. The CDR3 consists of 13 residues. V was pared by 6 bases and J by 2 bases, with 3 bases of the junction left unmatched. In DNA form, the CDR3 reads TGTGCCAGCAGAAGGGGACAGAACTATGGCTACACCTTC. Protein product: CASRRGQNYGYTF.

J is TRBJ1-2 and V is TRBV6-8, with D unclear. The V and J ends lost 8 bases and 4 bases respectively, with 11 bases between them. CDR1 MNHGY and CDR2 SAAAGT come from the germline V gene. This CDR3 has 12 residues. For the CDR3, the DNA is TGTGCCAGCCGACGGGGTAGCTATGGCTACACCTTC. Amino acids: CASRRGSYGYTF.

J is TRBJ2-7 and V is TRBV5-1, with no clear D. The CDR3 is made up of 13 amino acids. V was pared by 8 bases and J by 2 bases, with 14 bases between. Germline V gives CDR1 SGHRS, CDR2 YFSETQ. CDR3 in DNA: TGCGCCAGTAGACAACCCAGCACCTACGAGCAGTACTTC. It is translated as CASRQPSTYEQYF.

The chain carries TRBV28 and TRBJ2-2; 8 nucleotides agree with TRBD1. V was pared by 6 bases and J by 1 base, with 4 bases of the junction left unmatched. The CDR3 has 15 residues. Germline CDR1 and CDR2: MDHEN and SYDVKM. CDR3 loop: CASRTDRVNTGELFF. The CDR3 bases are TGTGCCAGCAGGACGGACAGGGTGAACACCGGGGAGCTGTTTTTT.

This chain joins TRBV6-5 and TRBJ2-7; D is possibly TRBD2 (5 bases). Germline assignment: CDR1 MNHEY and CDR2 SVGAGI. The CDR3 is 15 residues long. V gave up 5 bases and J gave up 0 bases, with 14 bases separating them. The CDR3, as DNA: TGTGCCAGCAGTCCCAGCGGTCTGAGCTCCTACGAGCAGTACTTC. Its protein is CASSPSGLSSYEQYF.

The rearrangement links TRBV12-5 to TRBJ2-2; TRBD1 aligns across 7 bases. Trimming took 4 bases from V and 4 from J; bases not matched to a gene: 3. The germline gives CDR1 LGHNT, CDR2 FRNRAP. This CDR3 contains 14 residues. CDR3 in DNA: TGTGCTAGTGGTTCACAGGGGCGCACCGGGGAGCTGTTTTTT. This gives the protein CASGSQGRTGELFF.

The chain uses TRBV12-3 or TRBV12-4 and TRBJ1-2, with a possible D match to TRBD1 (5 bases). Trimming removed 5 bases at V and 7 bases at J, with 11 bases between. The CDR3 spans 12 residues. DNA of the CDR3: TGTGCCAGCAGTCCGGGGGTGGGTGGCTACACCTTC. It yields the protein CASSPGVGGYTF.

This chain connects TRBV5-1 to TRBJ1-2; TRBD1 might be the D (6 bases). CDR3 length: 14 residues. The germline V gene encodes CDR1 SGHRS and CDR2 YFSETQ. V lost 0 bases and J 2 bases, leaving 8 bases between the germline ends. DNA of the CDR3: TGCGCCAGCAGCTTGGGGGACACCAACTATGGCTACACCTTC. Translated: CASSLGDTNYGYTF. Supplemented by reference TRBV5-1 and TRBJ1-2, the full variable domain reads KAGVTQTPRYLIKTRGQQVTLSCSPISGHRSVSWYQQTPGQGLQFLFEYFSETQRNKGNFPGRFSGRQFSNSRSEMNVSTLELGDSALYLCASSLGDTNYGYTFGSGTRLTVV.

The chain recombines TRBV4-1 with TRBJ2-7; D possibly corresponds to TRBD2 (5 bases). The V gene lost 2 bases and the J gene lost 6 bases, with 17 bases spanning the gap. From germline, CDR1 is MGHRA and CDR2 YSYEKL. CDR3 length equals 15 residues. The CDR3 loop reads CASSQTTTRRREQYF. The CDR3, as DNA: TGCGCCAGCAGCCAAACGACTACCCGAAGGCGCGAGCAGTACTTC.

V usage is TRBV9 and J usage is TRBJ2-3; 7 bases line up with TRBD2. V shed 2 bases, J shed 3 bases, and the junction held 9 bases outside the gene matches. Germline V lookup: CDR1 SGDLS, CDR2 YYNGEE. CDR3 size: 16 residues. The CDR3 loop is CASSVLTGGLTDTQYF. DNA for the CDR3: TGTGCCAGCAGCGTCCTAACGGGGGGTTTGACAGATACGCAGTATTTT.

The rearrangement links TRBV6-2 or TRBV6-3 to TRBJ2-6; 11 bases are a match to TRBD2. Germline V gene lookup returns CDR1 MNHEY and CDR2 SVGEGT. This CDR3 is 19 amino acids long. V was clipped by 1 base and J by 4 bases; unmatched bases: 9. The CDR3, as DNA: TGTGCCAGCAGTTACTGGCTAGCGGGGGGAACTGCAGGGGCCAACGTCCTGACTTTC. It is translated as CASSYWLAGGTAGANVLTF.

The chain recombines TRBV30 with TRBJ2-5; TRBD2 matches 10 bases. The CDR3 runs to 13 residues. Germline values: CDR1 GTSNPN, CDR2 SVGIG (reference sequence). The J segment lost 5 bases and the V segment lost 5 bases, leaving 5 bases of the junction unmatched. CDR3 in amino acids: CAWDLLAGETQYF. CDR3 DNA sequence: TGTGCCTGGGATTTACTAGCGGGGGAGACCCAGTACTTC. Supplemented by reference TRBV30 and TRBJ2-5, the full variable domain reads SQTIHQWPATLVQPVGSPLSLECTVEGTSNPNLYWYRQAAGRGLQLLFYSVGIGQISSEVPQNLSASRPQDRQFILSSKKLLLSDSGFYLCAWDLLAGETQYFGPGTRLLVL.

The rearrangement uses TRBV5-1 and TRBJ2-2, with 9 bases aligning to TRBD1. The CDR3 has 16 amino acids. Germline-derived CDR1 and CDR2 are SGHRS and YFSETQ. V was pared by 3 bases and J by 4 bases, with 7 bases of the junction left unmatched. The CDR3 sequence: CASSSGQGRSTGELFF. The CDR3 DNA follows: TGCGCCAGCAGCTCCGGACAGGGGCGAAGCACCGGGGAGCTGTTTTTT.

This clone occurred a few times. The rearrangement links TRBV2 to TRBJ1-6; TRBD1 matches at 7 bases. This CDR3 contains 14 residues. CDR1 SNHLY and CDR2 FYNNEI come from the germline V gene. The ends lost 5 bases at V and 11 bases at J; junction bases unmatched: 9. The CDR3 spells CASSTTGLDAPLHF. The CDR3, as DNA: TGTGCCAGCAGTACGACAGGGTTGGATGCACCCCTCCACTTT.

This clone was seen only once. The chain combines TRBV5-1 with TRBJ2-6; TRBD1 is a possible D gene (6 bases). The CDR3 length is 14 residues. The V end lost 4 bases, the J end lost 2 bases, and 7 bases lay between the germline ends. Per the germline V gene, CDR1 is SGHRS and CDR2 is YFSETQ. Here the CDR3 DNA reads TGCGCCAGCAGCCCAGGGGCTGGGGCCAACGTCCTGACTTTC. This gives the protein CASSPGAGANVLTF.

The CDR3 sequence is CASSSGPGQAHDTQYF. The CDR3 DNA is TGTGCCAGCAGCTCGGGACCGGGACAGGCACACGATACGCAGTATTTT. This chain joins TRBV5-4 and TRBJ2-3, with 8 bases matching TRBD1. V lost 3 bases to trimming and J lost 6 bases; unmatched junction nucleotides: 12. This CDR3 is built from 16 residues. Germline-derived CDR1 and CDR2 are SGHNT and YYREEE (reference sequence).